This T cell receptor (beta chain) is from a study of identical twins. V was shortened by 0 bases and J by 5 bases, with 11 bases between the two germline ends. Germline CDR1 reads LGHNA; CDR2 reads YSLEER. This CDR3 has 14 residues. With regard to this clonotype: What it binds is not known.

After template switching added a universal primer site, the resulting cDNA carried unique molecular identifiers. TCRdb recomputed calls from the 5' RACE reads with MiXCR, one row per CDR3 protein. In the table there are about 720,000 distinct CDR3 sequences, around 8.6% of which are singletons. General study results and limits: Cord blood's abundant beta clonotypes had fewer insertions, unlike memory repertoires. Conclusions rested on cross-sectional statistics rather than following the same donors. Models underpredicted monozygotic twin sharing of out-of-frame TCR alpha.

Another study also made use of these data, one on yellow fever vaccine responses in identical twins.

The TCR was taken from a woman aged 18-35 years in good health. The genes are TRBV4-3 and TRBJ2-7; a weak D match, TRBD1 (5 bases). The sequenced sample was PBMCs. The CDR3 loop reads CASSQDPRVNEQYF. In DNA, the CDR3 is TGCGCCAGCAGCCAAGATCCCAGGGTAAACGAGCAGTACTTC.